The sequence of this TCR beta chain was determined in a study of T cell clonality in common variable immunodeficiency. Regarding the study as a whole: CVID subjects showed higher TCRbeta clonality than healthy controls. Authors noted CVID clonality's cause needs subpopulation repertoire sequencing.

Caucasian heritage predominated among both patients and controls. Germline V gene lookup returns CDR1 WSHSY and CDR2 SAAADI. CDR3 length: 14 amino acids. V lost 1 base to trimming and J lost 7 bases, with 13 bases between them. As for this clone: The antigen is undetermined. The read finishes 3 residues shy of the CDR3 end, and the germline J gene is used to complete it.

Here immunoSEQ multiplex PCR was the method, and the copy in TCRdb shows in-frame clones only, minus some. This sample has roughly 30,000 clones, each found more than once. Sample: peripheral blood mononuclear cells. The rearrangement uses TRBV10-2 and TRBJ1-2; tentatively, D is TRBD1 (6 bases). This sequence was found in a person aged 18 to 70 in good health. The CDR3 sequence is CASSELAGESGYTF. Incomplete CDR3 DNA: TGCGCCAGCAGTGAGTTGGCAGGGGAAAGTGGC.